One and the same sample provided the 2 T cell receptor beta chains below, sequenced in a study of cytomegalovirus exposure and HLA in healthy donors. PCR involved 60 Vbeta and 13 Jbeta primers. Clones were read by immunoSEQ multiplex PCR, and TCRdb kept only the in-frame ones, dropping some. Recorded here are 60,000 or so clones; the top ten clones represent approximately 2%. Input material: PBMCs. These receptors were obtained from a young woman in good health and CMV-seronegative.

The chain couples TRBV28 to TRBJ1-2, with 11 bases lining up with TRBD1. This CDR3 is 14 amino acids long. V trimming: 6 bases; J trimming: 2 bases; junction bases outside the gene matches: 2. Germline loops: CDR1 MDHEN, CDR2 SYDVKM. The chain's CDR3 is CASSRDRGNYGYTF. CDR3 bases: TGTGCCAGCAGCCGGGACAGGGGGAACTATGGCTACACCTTC.

The DNA for the CDR3 is TGCGCCAGCAGCTTGGTCCTAGCGGGGGTGGATACGCAGTATTTT. This codes for CASSLVLAGVDTQYF. The chain employs TRBV5-1 and TRBJ2-3; 10 bases are shared with TRBD2. With V trimmed by 0 bases and J by 6 bases, 4 bases remained unmatched. Germline-derived CDR1 and CDR2 are SGHRS and YFSETQ. There are 15 residues in the CDR3.